What follows describes a single T cell receptor beta chain. Losses at the gene ends were 0 bases for V and 10 bases for J; bases not matched to a gene: 9. Germline lookup yields CDR1 SNHLY and CDR2 FYNNEI. The CDR3 is 16 amino acids. The data stem from a study of blood T cells in healthy people across ages. The use of a sample-barcoded 5' primer and a J-beta primer mix characterized a second PCR of roughly 7 to 12 cycles. TCRdb passed the 5' RACE reads through MiXCR, listing each CDR3 protein once. The sample includes 850,000 to 1,000,000 distinct CDR3 sequences, under 50% of them seen just once. V is TRBV2 and J is TRBJ1-6; TRBD1 aligns across 7 bases. The specimen was blood. The sequence came from a man aged 25 to 40 in good health. Here the CDR3 reads CASSEAGAGGGSPLHF. The CDR3 DNA follows: TGTGCCAGCAGTGAAGCTGGCGCAGGGGGAGGATCACCCCTCCACTTT.